This T cell receptor (beta chain) was identified in a study of blood T cell repertoires in COVID-19. The assay was immunoSEQ multiplex PCR, and TCRdb's table has in-frame clones only and misses some. Of about 240,000 clones listed, about 85% are singletons. This clonotype was sampled from a man aged 60 to 75 who had recovered from COVID-19. The sequenced sample consisted of peripheral blood.

The CDR3 DNA reads TGTGCCAGCAGCTTATCAAGGGAGGGAAACACCATATATTTT. This sequence encodes CASSLSREGNTIYF. The chain combines TRBV11-2 with TRBJ1-3; no definite D call. The CDR3 sequence is 14 residues long. V lost 2 bases, J lost 4 bases, and 9 bases lay in between. The germline V gene encodes CDR1 SGHAT and CDR2 FQNNGV.